This T cell receptor (beta chain) was profiled in a study of blood T cells in healthy people across ages. Study-wide findings and caveats: Age advanced and TCR beta diversity per million T cells fell, roughly linearly.

Donors gave roughly 10 milliliters of peripheral blood apiece. The study isolated at least 6.5 million PBMCs from each sample. This clonotype was found many times. Its antigen is undetermined. Alongside a J-beta primer mix, a sample-barcoded 5' primer served in a second PCR lasting roughly 7 to 11 cycles. With 12 random nucleotides, a template-switch adaptor tagged each individual cDNA molecule. TCRdb itself ran the 5' RACE reads through MiXCR, one entry per CDR3 protein. The sample lists 1.5 million to 2 million distinct CDR3 sequences, 30% to 40% occurring once. Sequencing was done on a sample of blood. This sequence was found in a woman in her thirties in good health.

CDR3 sequence: CASSFRMNTEAFF. In nucleotides, the CDR3 is TGTGCCAGCAGTTTTCGGATGAACACTGAAGCTTTCTTT. The chain is built from TRBV28 and TRBJ1-1; D is unresolved. CDR1 is MDHEN, CDR2 SYDVKM, per germline. V lost 3 bases and J 0 bases, leaving 5 bases between the germline ends. This CDR3 contains 13 residues.